This T cell receptor (beta chain) was identified in a study of T-cell reconstitution after alpha-beta-depleted transplantation in children. The germline V gene has CDR1 SEHNR and CDR2 FQNEAQ (reference sequence). J was trimmed by 4 bases and V by 0 bases; bases with no gene match: 9. The CDR3 covers 16 residues. Unique molecular identifiers were used in preparing the TCRbeta library. TCRdb reprocessed the PCR reads via MiXCR and lists one record per CDR3 protein. The repertoire holds roughly 300,000 distinct CDR3 sequences, with around a tenth as singletons. The input for sequencing was PBMCs from the stem cell graft donor, taken from the stem cell graft. The sequence came from a human donor who donated a stem cell graft to a child with acute lymphoblastic leukemia. This sequence joins TRBV7-9 and TRBJ2-7, with 7 bases aligning to TRBD1. In DNA form, the CDR3 reads TGTGCCAGCAGCTTAGCAGGGGGCAAGAGTTTTTACGAGCAGTACTTC. Its translation is CASSLAGGKSFYEQYF.